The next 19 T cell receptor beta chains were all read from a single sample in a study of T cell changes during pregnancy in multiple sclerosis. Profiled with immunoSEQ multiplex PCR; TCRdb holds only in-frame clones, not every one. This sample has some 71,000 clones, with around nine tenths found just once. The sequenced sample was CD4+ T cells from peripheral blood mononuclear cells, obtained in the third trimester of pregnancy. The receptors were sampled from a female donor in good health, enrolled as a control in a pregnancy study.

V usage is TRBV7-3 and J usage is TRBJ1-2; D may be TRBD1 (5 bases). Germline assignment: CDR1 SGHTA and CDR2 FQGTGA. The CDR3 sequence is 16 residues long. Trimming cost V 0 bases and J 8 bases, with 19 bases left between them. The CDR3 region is CASSLTGGGNRRGYTF. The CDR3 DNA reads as TGTGCCAGCAGCTTAACCGGGGGAGGGAATCGTAGAGGCTACACCTTC.

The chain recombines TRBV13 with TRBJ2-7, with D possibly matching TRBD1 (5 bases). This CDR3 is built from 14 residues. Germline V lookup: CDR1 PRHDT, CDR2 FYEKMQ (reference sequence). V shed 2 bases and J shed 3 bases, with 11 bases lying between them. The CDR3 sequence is CASSLPGKGYEQYF. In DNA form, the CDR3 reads TGTGCCAGCAGCTTACCAGGGAAAGGCTACGAGCAGTACTTC. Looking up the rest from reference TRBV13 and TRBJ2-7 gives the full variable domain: AAGVIQSPRHLIKEKRETATLKCYPIPRHDTVYWYQQGPGQDPQFLISFYEKMQSDKGSIPDRFSAQQFSDYHSELNMSSLELGDSALYFCASSLPGKGYEQYFGPGTRLTVT.

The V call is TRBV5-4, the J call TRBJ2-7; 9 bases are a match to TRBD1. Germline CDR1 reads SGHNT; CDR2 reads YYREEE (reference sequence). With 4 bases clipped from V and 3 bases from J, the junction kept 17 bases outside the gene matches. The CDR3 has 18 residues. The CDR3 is CASSGPGQGKHKDYEQYF. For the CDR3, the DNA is TGTGCCAGCAGCGGCCCGGGACAGGGAAAACATAAGGACTACGAGCAGTACTTC.

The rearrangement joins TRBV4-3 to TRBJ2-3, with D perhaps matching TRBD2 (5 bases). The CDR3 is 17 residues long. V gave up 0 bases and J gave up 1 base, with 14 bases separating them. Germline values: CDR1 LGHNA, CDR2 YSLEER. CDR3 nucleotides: TGCGCCAGCAGCCAAGATCGTGAGGGTCTCCGCACAGATACGCAGTATTTT. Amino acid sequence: CASSQDREGLRTDTQYF.

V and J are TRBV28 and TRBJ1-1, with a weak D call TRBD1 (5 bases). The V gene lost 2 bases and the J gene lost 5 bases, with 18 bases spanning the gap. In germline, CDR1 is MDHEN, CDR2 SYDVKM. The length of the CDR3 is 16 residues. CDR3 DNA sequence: TGTGCCAGCAGTTTAAGTCCGGGGGGAATCAATACTGAAGCTTTCTTT. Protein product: CASSLSPGGINTEAFF.

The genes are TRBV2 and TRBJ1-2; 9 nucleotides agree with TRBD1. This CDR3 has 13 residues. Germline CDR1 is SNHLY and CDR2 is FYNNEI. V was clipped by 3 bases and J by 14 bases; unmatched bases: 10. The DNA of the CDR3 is TGTGCCAGCAGTGAGTTGGGACAGGGCCGCCTAACCTTC. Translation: CASSELGQGRLTF.

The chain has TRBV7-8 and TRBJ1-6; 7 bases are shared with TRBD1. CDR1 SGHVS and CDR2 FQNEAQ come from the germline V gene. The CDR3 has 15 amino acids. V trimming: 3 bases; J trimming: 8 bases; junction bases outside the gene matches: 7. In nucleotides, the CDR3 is TGTGCCAGCAGCTTCGGGGGACAGAGTTATTCACCCCTCCACTTT. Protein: CASSFGGQSYSPLHF.

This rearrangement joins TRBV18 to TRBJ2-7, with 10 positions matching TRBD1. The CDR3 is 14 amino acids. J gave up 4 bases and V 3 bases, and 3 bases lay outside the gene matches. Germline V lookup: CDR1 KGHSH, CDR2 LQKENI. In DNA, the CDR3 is TGTGCCAGCTCACCCCGGGACAGGGGATACGAGCAGTACTTC. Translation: CASSPRDRGYEQYF.

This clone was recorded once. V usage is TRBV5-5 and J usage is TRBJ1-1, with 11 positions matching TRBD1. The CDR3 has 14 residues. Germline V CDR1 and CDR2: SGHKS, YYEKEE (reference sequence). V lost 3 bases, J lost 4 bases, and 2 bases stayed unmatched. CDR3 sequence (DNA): TGTGCCAGCAGCTGGGGACAGGGGGGCACTGAAGCTTTCTTT. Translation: CASSWGQGGTEAFF.

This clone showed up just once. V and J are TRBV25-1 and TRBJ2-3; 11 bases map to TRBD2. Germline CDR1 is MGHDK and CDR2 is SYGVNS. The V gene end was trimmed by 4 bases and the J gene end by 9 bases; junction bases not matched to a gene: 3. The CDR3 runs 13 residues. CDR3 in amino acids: CASSVAGGRTQYF. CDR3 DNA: TGTGCCAGCAGTGTAGCGGGGGGGCGAACGCAGTATTTT. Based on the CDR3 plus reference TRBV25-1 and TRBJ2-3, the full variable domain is EADIYQTPRYLVIGTGKKITLECSQTMGHDKMYWYQQDPGMELHLIHYSYGVNSTEKGDLSSESTVSRIRTEHFPLTLESARPSHTSQYLCASSVAGGRTQYFGPGTRLTVL.

CDR3 nucleotide sequence: TGTGCCAGCAGCTTAGGTGGACGGACTATTCCTGAGCAGTTCTTC. Translation gives CASSLGGRTIPEQFF. J is TRBJ2-1 and V is TRBV11-3; D possibly corresponds to TRBD2 (6 bases). The CDR3 runs to 15 residues. V lost 1 base, J lost 9 bases, and 16 bases lay in between. Germline-derived CDR1 and CDR2 are SGHNT and YENEEA.

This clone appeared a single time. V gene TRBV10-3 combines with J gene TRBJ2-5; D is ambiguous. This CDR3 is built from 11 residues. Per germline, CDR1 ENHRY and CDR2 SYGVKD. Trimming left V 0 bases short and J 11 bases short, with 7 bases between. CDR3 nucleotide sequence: TGTGCCATCAGTGAGTCCGGAGAGCAGTACTTC. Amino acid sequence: CAISESGEQYF.

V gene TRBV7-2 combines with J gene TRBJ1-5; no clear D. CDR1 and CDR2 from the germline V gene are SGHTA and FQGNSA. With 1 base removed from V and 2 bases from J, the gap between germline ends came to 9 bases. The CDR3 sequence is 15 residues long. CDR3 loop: CASSLVGVGNQPQHF. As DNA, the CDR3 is TGTGCCAGCAGCTTAGTGGGAGTTGGCAATCAGCCCCAGCATTTT.

CDR3 DNA sequence: TGTGCCAGCAGTGACGCTGGGGCCAACGTCCTGACTTTC. Translation gives CASSDAGANVLTF. The rearrangement uses TRBV25-1 and TRBJ2-6; D call uncertain. V lost 3 bases and J lost 2, with 2 bases in between. The CDR3 sequence is 13 residues long. CDR1 and CDR2 (germline): MGHDK, SYGVNS.

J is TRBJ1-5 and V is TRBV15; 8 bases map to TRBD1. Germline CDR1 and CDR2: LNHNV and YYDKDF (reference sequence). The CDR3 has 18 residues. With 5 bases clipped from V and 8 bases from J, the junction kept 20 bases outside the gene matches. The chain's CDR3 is CATSLLGPDRERLKPQHF. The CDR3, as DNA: TGTGCCACCAGCCTACTCGGACCGGACAGGGAGAGATTGAAGCCCCAGCATTTT.

CDR3 sequence: CAWNRDTGELFF. CDR3 sequence (DNA): TGTGCCTGGAATAGAGACACCGGGGAGCTGTTTTTT. V gene TRBV30 combines with J gene TRBJ2-2, with D unclear. V lost 4 bases and J lost 3, with 6 bases in between. The length of the CDR3 is 12 residues. From germline, CDR1 is GTSNPN and CDR2 SVGIG (reference sequence). Based on the CDR3 plus reference TRBV30 and TRBJ2-2, the full variable domain is SQTIHQWPATLVQPVGSPLSLECTVEGTSNPNLYWYRQAAGRGLQLLFYSVGIGQISSEVPQNLSASRPQDRQFILSSKKLLLSDSGFYLCAWNRDTGELFFGEGSRLTVL.

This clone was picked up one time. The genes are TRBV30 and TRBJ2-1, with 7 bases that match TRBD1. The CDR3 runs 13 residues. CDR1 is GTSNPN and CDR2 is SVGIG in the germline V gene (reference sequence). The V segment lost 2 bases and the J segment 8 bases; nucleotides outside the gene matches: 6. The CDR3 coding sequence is TGTGCCTGGAGTCCGGACAGGTCCTATGAGCAGTTCTTC. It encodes CAWSPDRSYEQFF.

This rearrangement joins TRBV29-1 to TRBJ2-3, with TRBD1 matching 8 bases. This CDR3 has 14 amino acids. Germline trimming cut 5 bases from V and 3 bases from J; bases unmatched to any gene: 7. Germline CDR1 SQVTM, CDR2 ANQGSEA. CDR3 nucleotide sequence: TGCAGCGTTTGGAACAGGGGGGAGACAGATACGCAGTATTTT. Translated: CSVWNRGETDTQYF.

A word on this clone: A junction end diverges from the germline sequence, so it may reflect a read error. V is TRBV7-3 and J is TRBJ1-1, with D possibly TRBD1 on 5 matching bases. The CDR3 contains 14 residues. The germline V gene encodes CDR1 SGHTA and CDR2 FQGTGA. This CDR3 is CASSLLPPGSPVSF. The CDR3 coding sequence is TGTGCCAGCAGCTTACTACCCCCAGGGTCCCCTGTTTCCTTT. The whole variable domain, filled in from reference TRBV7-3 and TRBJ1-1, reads GAGVSQTPSNKVTEKGKYVELRCDPISGHTALYWYRQSLGQGPEFLIYFQGTGAADDSGLPNDRFFAVRPEGSVSTLKIQRTERGDSAVYLCASSLLPPGSPVSFGQGTRLTVV.